This passage covers 27 T cell receptor beta chains from one sample sequenced in a study of cytomegalovirus exposure and HLA in healthy donors. In the PCR, 60 Vbeta and 13 Jbeta primers were used. The repertoire was sequenced with immunoSEQ multiplex PCR; TCRdb's copy has only in-frame clones and lacks some. The sample has roughly 180,000 clones; nearly 80% are singletons. The specimen was PBMCs. These TCRs come from a female donor in good health and CMV-seronegative.

The V and J genes are TRBV7-2 and TRBJ2-2; D gene uncertain. The CDR3 runs to 14 residues. Germline V gene data show CDR1 as SGHTA and CDR2 as FQGNSA. The V gene lost 5 bases and the J gene lost 6 bases, with 13 bases spanning the gap. The CDR3 coding sequence is TGTGCCAGCAGCATCCGAGCCGGGTCCGGGGAGCTGTTTTTT. Translated, it gives CASSIRAGSGELFF.

This sequence joins TRBV7-6 and TRBJ2-3, with unresolved D. The CDR3 is 13 amino acids. V was trimmed by 1 base and J by 12 bases, leaving 14 bases between them. CDR1 and CDR2 (germline): SGHVS, FNYEAQ. The CDR3 loop is CASSLDGGPSQYF. In DNA, the CDR3 is TGTGCCAGCAGCTTAGACGGCGGCCCATCCCAGTATTTT.

This chain joins TRBV7-9 and TRBJ2-7; D possibly corresponds to TRBD2 (5 bases). Trimming removed 6 bases from V and 5 bases from J, with 20 bases in between. Germline CDR1 reads SEHNR; CDR2 reads FQNEAQ (reference sequence). CDR3 length equals 15 residues. The CDR3 spells CASRPRVSPRDEQYF. CDR3 coding DNA: TGTGCCAGCAGACCGAGGGTATCCCCAAGGGACGAGCAGTACTTC.

V gene TRBV14 combines with J gene TRBJ2-7; maybe TRBD2 (5 bases). Germline V gene data show CDR1 as SGHDN and CDR2 as FVKESK. The CDR3 has 16 amino acids. Trimming left V 0 bases short and J 7 bases short, with 19 bases between. The CDR3, as DNA: TGTGCCAGCAGCCAAGACGGTGGGAGTGTCTACGGAGAGCAGTACTTC. Translated: CASSQDGGSVYGEQYF.

The CDR3 DNA reads TGTGCCATCCGGAGGGAAATAAATGAAAAACTGTTTTTT. It codes for CAIRREINEKLFF. The rearrangement joins TRBV2 to TRBJ1-4, with D uncertain. The ends were cut back, 10 bases at V and 5 bases at J, with 14 bases in the middle. Looked up from germline, CDR1 is SNHLY and CDR2 is FYNNEI. This CDR3 spans 13 amino acids. Full variable domain (missing parts from reference TRBV2 and TRBJ1-4): EPEVTQTPSHQVTQMGQEVILRCVPISNHLYFYWYRQILGQKVEFLVSFYNNEISEKSEIFDDQFSVERPDGSNFTLKIRSTKLEDSAMYFCAIRREINEKLFFGSGTQLSVL.

The V gene is TRBV9, the J gene TRBJ2-7; 8 nucleotides align to TRBD1. This CDR3 contains 15 residues. From germline, CDR1 is SGDLS and CDR2 YYNGEE. The V and J ends lost 2 bases and 2 bases, in that order; junction bases with no gene match: 6. The CDR3: CASSVSTGGPYEQYF. The CDR3 nucleotides read TGTGCCAGCAGCGTGTCAACAGGGGGGCCCTACGAGCAGTACTTC.

Comment on this clone: One end of the junction fails to match germline, which may point to a read error. The chain carries TRBV7-9 and TRBJ2-3, with 11 bases that match TRBD2. Germline V gene sequence: CDR1 SEHNR, CDR2 FQNEAQ (reference sequence). The CDR3 contains 18 residues. The CDR3 here is CSSSQPGLAAQETDTQYF. In DNA, the CDR3 is TGTTCCAGCAGCCAACCGGGACTAGCGGCCCAAGAAACAGATACGCAGTATTTT.

This sequence joins TRBV6-6 and TRBJ2-7; D may be TRBD2 (5 bases). The ends were cut back, 11 bases at V and 6 bases at J, with 14 bases in the middle. Germline values: CDR1 MNHNY, CDR2 SVGAGI (reference sequence). This CDR3 has 11 amino acids. The CDR3 sequence is CAGTSGSEQYF. CDR3 DNA: TGTGCCGGCACCTCGGGGTCCGAGCAGTACTTC.

The chain recombines TRBV5-1 with TRBJ1-4; unclear D gene. Trimming took off 1 base at V and 13 bases at J, with 14 bases between the two ends. Per the germline V gene, CDR1 is SGHRS and CDR2 is YFSETQ. The CDR3 contains 13 residues. The CDR3 sequence is CASSLWWLGRLFF. CDR3 nucleotide sequence: TGCGCCAGCAGCTTGTGGTGGTTGGGCAGACTGTTTTTT.

This chain links TRBV27 with TRBJ1-5; 7 bases align to TRBD1. CDR3 length equals 17 residues. Germline CDR1 MNHEY, CDR2 SMNVEV (reference sequence). V lost 0 bases to trimming and J lost 0 bases; unmatched junction nucleotides: 5. CDR3 DNA sequence: TGTGCCAGCAGTTTATCCTGGACAGGTTATAGCAATCAGCCCCAGCATTTT. Translated, it gives CASSLSWTGYSNQPQHF.

The chain carries TRBV27 and TRBJ2-7; TRBD2 is a possible D gene (6 bases). Per germline, CDR1 MNHEY and CDR2 SMNVEV (reference sequence). This CDR3 is 15 amino acids long. Between the trimmed V and J ends, which lost 6 bases and 2 bases, there was a span of 17 bases. The CDR3 nucleotides read TGTGCCAGCAGAGGGGCTAGCGCCACTCCCTACGAGCAGTACTTC. Translating gives CASRGASATPYEQYF.

The CDR3 loop is CASSLESSSREQYF. As DNA, the CDR3 is TGTGCCAGCAGCTTGGAAAGTAGTTCACGCGAGCAGTACTTC. The rearrangement joins TRBV5-4 to TRBJ2-7; D call uncertain. Deletions cut 0 bases from V and 6 bases from J, with 13 bases between. The germline V gene encodes CDR1 SGHNT and CDR2 YYREEE (reference sequence). The CDR3 spans 14 residues.

This clone occurred a few times. CDR3 DNA sequence: TGTGCCAGCAGCTTGGTAGGCGGGAGGGGGAGAGATACGCAGTATTTT. Its translation is CASSLVGGRGRDTQYF. This chain uses TRBV5-4 with TRBJ2-3; 9 bases agree with TRBD2. CDR3 length: 16 amino acids. Per the germline V gene, CDR1 is SGHNT and CDR2 is YYREEE (reference sequence). The V and J ends lost 0 bases and 5 bases, in that order; junction bases with no gene match: 7.

The CDR3: CASSFSKGAEAFF. The CDR3 DNA follows: TGTGCCAGCAGCTTTTCAAAAGGGGCAGAAGCTTTCTTT. V is TRBV7-9 and J is TRBJ1-1; D might be TRBD1 (5 bases). V lost 3 bases and J 8 bases, leaving 13 bases between the germline ends. Germline V gives CDR1 SEHNR, CDR2 FQNEAQ (reference sequence). The CDR3 loop spans 13 amino acids.

V gene TRBV19 combines with J gene TRBJ1-3; 8 nucleotides align to TRBD1. Germline trimming cut 7 bases from V and 9 bases from J; bases unmatched to any gene: 8. The CDR3 has 13 amino acids. Germline-derived CDR1 and CDR2 are LNHDA and SQIVND (reference sequence). CDR3 in amino acids: CASTDRGRSTIYF. The DNA for the CDR3 is TGTGCCAGTACCGACAGGGGAAGGAGCACCATATATTTT. Complete variable domain (other parts from reference TRBV19 and TRBJ1-3): DGGITQSPKYLFRKEGQNVTLSCEQNLNHDAMYWYRQDPGQGLRLIYYSQIVNDFQKGDIAEGYSVSREKKESFPLTVTSAQKNPTAFYLCASTDRGRSTIYFGEGSWLTVV.

There are a few counts of this clone. DNA of the CDR3: TGTGCCAGCTCACCTATACAGGGGAATGAGCAGTTCTTC. Translating gives CASSPIQGNEQFF. This sequence joins TRBV18 and TRBJ2-1, with 7 bases matching TRBD1. This CDR3 has 13 amino acids. CDR1 is KGHSH and CDR2 is LQKENI in the germline V gene. V gave up 3 bases and J gave up 7 bases; unmatched junction bases: 3.

V is TRBV10-3 and J is TRBJ2-1, with D tentatively TRBD2 (6 bases). Trimming removed 8 bases at V and 6 bases at J, with 11 bases between. Germline V gene sequence: CDR1 ENHRY, CDR2 SYGVKD. The CDR3 is 12 amino acids. CDR3 residues: CAIAGTPNEQFF. The CDR3 nucleotides read TGTGCCATCGCCGGGACTCCCAATGAGCAGTTCTTC.

This chain connects TRBV9 to TRBJ1-2, with 7 nucleotides matching TRBD1. With V trimmed by 4 bases and J by 4 bases, 13 bases remained unmatched. Germline V gene lookup returns CDR1 SGDLS and CDR2 YYNGEE. The CDR3 sequence is 16 residues long. DNA for the CDR3: TGTGCCAGCAGCAACTCACCCAGGGGGATTGGCTATGGCTACACCTTC. Translated: CASSNSPRGIGYGYTF.

The chain is built from TRBV10-2 and TRBJ1-5; D remains ambiguous. CDR3 length equals 16 residues. The ends were cut back, 0 bases at V and 3 bases at J, with 12 bases in the middle. The germline gives CDR1 WSHSY, CDR2 SAAADI. The CDR3 nucleotides are TGCGCCAGCAGTGAGTCGCGGTCGTACGACAATCAGCCCCAGCATTTT. Protein: CASSESRSYDNQPQHF.

This clone has more than one count but fewer than ten. The gene calls are TRBV7-2 and TRBJ2-6, with TRBD1 matching over 7 bases. The CDR3 has 13 amino acids. Germline V gene lookup returns CDR1 SGHTA and CDR2 FQGNSA. V dropped 8 bases and J dropped 2; count of bases not matched to a gene: 0. DNA for the CDR3: TGTGCCAGCCAGGGGGCTGGGGCCAACGTCCTGACTTTC. Amino acid sequence: CASQGAGANVLTF. Variable domain in full (rest from reference TRBV7-2 and TRBJ2-6): GAGVSQSPSNKVTEKGKDVELRCDPISGHTALYWYRQSLGQGLEFLIYFQGNSAPDKSGLPSDRFSAERTGGSVSTLTIQRTQQEDSAVYLCASQGAGANVLTFGAGSRLTVL.

The chain is built from TRBV18 and TRBJ1-1; the match to TRBD1 covers 9 bases. Losses at the gene ends were 3 bases for V and 4 bases for J; bases not matched to a gene: 12. The CDR3 runs 17 residues. Per the germline V gene, CDR1 is KGHSH and CDR2 is LQKENI. DNA for the CDR3: TGTGCCAGCTCACCGGGACAGGGCCAAGGGAGGAGCACTGAAGCTTTCTTT. Translating gives CASSPGQGQGRSTEAFF.

This clone was recorded only once. The rearrangement joins TRBV6-1 to TRBJ1-2; the D is unclear. Trimming pared 6 bases from V and 1 base from J, leaving 9 bases between. Germline loops: CDR1 MNHNS, CDR2 SASEGT. The CDR3 consists of 13 residues. Here the CDR3 DNA reads TGTGCCAGCAGGAGGGAAGATAACTATGGCTACACCTTC. Protein: CASRREDNYGYTF.

This clone was picked up a small number of times. In nucleotides, the CDR3 is TGTGCCAGCAGTGAAGCGCCTTTGAGGGGGGCTTTCTTT. This translates into CASSEAPLRGAFF. V gene TRBV6-5 combines with J gene TRBJ1-1, with D maybe TRBD1 (6 bases). This CDR3 spans 13 amino acids. V was clipped by 5 bases and J by 11 bases, with 18 bases between them. The germline gives CDR1 MNHEY, CDR2 SVGAGI.

The genes are TRBV5-1 and TRBJ2-1, with 13 bases identical to TRBD2. From germline, CDR1 is SGHRS and CDR2 YFSETQ. The CDR3 loop spans 16 amino acids. The J segment lost 5 bases and the V segment lost 4 bases, leaving 6 bases of the junction unmatched. The CDR3 loop is CASSPGTSGAHNEQFF. CDR3 coding DNA: TGCGCCAGCAGCCCCGGGACTAGCGGGGCCCACAATGAGCAGTTCTTC.

CDR3 nucleotides: TGTGCCTGGAGTGTAGGCGGACAGGGACCCTACGAGCAGTACTTC. Translating gives CAWSVGGQGPYEQYF. The genes are TRBV30 and TRBJ2-7; TRBD1 agrees at 8 bases. CDR1 is GTSNPN and CDR2 is SVGIG in the germline V gene (reference sequence). CDR3 size: 15 residues. The V segment lost 0 bases and the J segment 2 bases; nucleotides outside the gene matches: 6.

The V and J genes are TRBV2 and TRBJ1-2; possible D gene TRBD1, 5 bases. Trimming took off 3 bases at V and 7 bases at J, with 12 bases between the two ends. The CDR3 is 13 residues long. Looked up from germline, CDR1 is SNHLY and CDR2 is FYNNEI. The CDR3 DNA reads TGTGCCAGCAGTGACCCAGGGATGGTTGGCTACACCTTC. This sequence encodes CASSDPGMVGYTF.

This clone has a single count. The chain recombines TRBV7-8 with TRBJ1-4; TRBD1 matches at 7 bases. There are 17 residues in the CDR3. Germline V CDR1 and CDR2: SGHVS, FQNEAQ. With 1 base clipped from V and 7 bases from J, the junction kept 12 bases outside the gene matches. In DNA, the CDR3 is TGTGCCAGCAGCTTAGAGATCCGGGACAGAGGGCTTGAAAAACTGTTTTTT. Translated, it gives CASSLEIRDRGLEKLFF.